One sample yielded the 8 T cell receptor beta chains listed below, sequenced in a study of blood T cells in healthy people across ages. A second PCR, run for about 7 to 11 cycles, used a sample-barcoded 5' primer plus a J-beta primer mix. TCRdb ran MiXCR on the 5' RACE reads and lists one entry per CDR3 protein. The data show 590,000 or so distinct CDR3 sequences, approximately 30% seen once. Material for sequencing was blood. The receptors originated from a woman older than 75 in good health.

As regards this clonotype: Germline is not matched at one junction end, which may reflect a read error. The chain links TRBV27 to TRBJ1-6; a possible D gene is TRBD1 (5 bases). CDR1 and CDR2 from the germline V gene are MNHEY and SMNVEV (reference sequence). The CDR3 extends over 15 amino acids. This CDR3 reads CVSSFRVSYNSPLHF. The DNA of the CDR3 is TGTGTCAGCAGTTTCAGGGTCTCCTATAATTCACCCCTCCACTTT.

The V call is TRBV5-1, the J call TRBJ2-7, with D maybe TRBD1 (6 bases). Germline lookup yields CDR1 SGHRS and CDR2 YFSETQ. V was trimmed by 0 bases and J by 2 bases, leaving 12 bases between them. The CDR3 is 15 residues long. The chain's CDR3 is CASSLEQGPAYEQYF. DNA of the CDR3: TGCGCCAGCAGCTTGGAACAGGGCCCAGCCTACGAGCAGTACTTC.

The chain couples TRBV7-2 to TRBJ1-2, with 7 positions matching TRBD1. From germline, CDR1 is SGHTA and CDR2 FQGNSA. This CDR3 spans 15 amino acids. After removal of 5 bases from V and 7 bases from J, the junction contained 13 bases not matched to a gene. The CDR3 loop is CASSPGKGDRSGYTF. The CDR3 region has the DNA TGTGCCAGCAGCCCGGGAAAGGGGGACAGAAGTGGCTACACCTTC. Variable domain in full (rest from reference TRBV7-2 and TRBJ1-2): GAGVSQSPSNKVTEKGKDVELRCDPISGHTALYWYRQSLGQGLEFLIYFQGNSAPDKSGLPSDRFSAERTGGSVSTLTIQRTQQEDSAVYLCASSPGKGDRSGYTFGSGTRLTVV.

This clonotype was observed many times. The chain links TRBV7-3 to TRBJ2-3, with unresolved D. The CDR3 spans 12 residues. Germline-derived CDR1 and CDR2 are SGHTA and FQGTGA. Trimming removed 4 bases at V and 6 bases at J, with 8 bases between. The chain's CDR3 is CASSSGFDTQYF. The CDR3 DNA reads TGTGCCAGCAGCTCGGGTTTTGATACGCAGTATTTT. The variable domain in full, with the rest retrieved from reference TRBV7-3 and TRBJ2-3, is GAGVSQTPSNKVTEKGKYVELRCDPISGHTALYWYRQSLGQGPEFLIYFQGTGAADDSGLPNDRFFAVRPEGSVSTLKIQRTERGDSAVYLCASSSGFDTQYFGPGTRLTVL.

The sample holds a few counts of this clonotype. The V call is TRBV6-1, the J call TRBJ2-3, with 12 bases fitting TRBD2. V was pared by 5 bases and J by 2 bases, with 11 bases of the junction left unmatched. Germline V gives CDR1 MNHNS, CDR2 SASEGT. CDR3 length: 18 amino acids. CDR3 loop: CASSPGLAGGASTDTQYF. DNA of the CDR3: TGTGCCAGCAGTCCTGGGCTAGCGGGGGGGGCCTCCACAGATACGCAGTATTTT.

This clonotype occurred many times. The chain combines TRBV4-3 with TRBJ2-7, with TRBD1 as a possible D gene (5 bases). Trimming stripped 1 base from V and 3 bases from J, with 13 bases between. This CDR3 is built from 15 residues. Germline lookup yields CDR1 LGHNA and CDR2 YSLEER. The CDR3 DNA sequence: TGCGCCAGCAGCCAAGGTTTGGACACCTACTACGAGCAGTACTTC. Translated, it gives CASSQGLDTYYEQYF.

This clonotype was seen ten or more times. The V and J genes are TRBV7-2 and TRBJ2-7; D perhaps matches TRBD2 (6 bases). Germline V gene lookup returns CDR1 SGHTA and CDR2 FQGNSA. With 1 base removed from V and 4 bases from J, the gap between germline ends came to 11 bases. This CDR3 has 14 residues. This CDR3 is CASSLVVGGYEQYF. The CDR3 DNA follows: TGTGCCAGCAGCTTAGTTGTGGGGGGTTACGAGCAGTACTTC.

Worth noting for this clonotype: The junction departs from the called germline gene at one end, perhaps through a read error. This rearrangement joins TRBV4-1 to TRBJ2-1; D could derive from TRBD1 or TRBD2 (5 bases each). Germline V gene sequence: CDR1 MGHRA, CDR2 YSYEKL. CDR3 length: 15 residues. The DNA for the CDR3 is TGCGCCAGCAGTCAAGGGAGCCAGGGTATCGATGAGCAGTTCTTC. Its protein is CASSQGSQGIDEQFF.